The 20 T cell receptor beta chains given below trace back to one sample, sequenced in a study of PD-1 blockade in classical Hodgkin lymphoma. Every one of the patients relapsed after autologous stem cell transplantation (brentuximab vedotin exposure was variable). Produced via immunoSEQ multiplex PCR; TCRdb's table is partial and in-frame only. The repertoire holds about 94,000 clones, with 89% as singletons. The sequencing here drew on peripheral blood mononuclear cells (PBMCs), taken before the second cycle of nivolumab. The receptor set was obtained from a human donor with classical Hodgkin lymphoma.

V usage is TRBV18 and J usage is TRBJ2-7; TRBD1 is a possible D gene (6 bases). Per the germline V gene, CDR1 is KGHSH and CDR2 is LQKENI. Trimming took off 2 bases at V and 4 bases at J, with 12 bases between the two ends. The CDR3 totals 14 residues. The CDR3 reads CASSPEQGWYEQYF. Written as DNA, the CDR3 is TGTGCCAGCTCACCAGAACAGGGATGGTACGAGCAGTACTTC.

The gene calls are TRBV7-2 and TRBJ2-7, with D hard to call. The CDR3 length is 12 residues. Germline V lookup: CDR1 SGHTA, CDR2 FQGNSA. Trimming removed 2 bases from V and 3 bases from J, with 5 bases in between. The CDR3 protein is CASSLSGYEQYF. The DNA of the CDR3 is TGTGCCAGCAGCTTATCGGGCTACGAGCAGTACTTC.

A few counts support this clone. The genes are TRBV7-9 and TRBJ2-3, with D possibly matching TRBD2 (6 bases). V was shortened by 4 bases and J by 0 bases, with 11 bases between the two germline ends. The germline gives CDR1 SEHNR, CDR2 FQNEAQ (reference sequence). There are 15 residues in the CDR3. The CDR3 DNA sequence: TGTGCCAGCAGCTCAAGACTAGAAAGCACAGATACGCAGTATTTT. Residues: CASSSRLESTDTQYF.

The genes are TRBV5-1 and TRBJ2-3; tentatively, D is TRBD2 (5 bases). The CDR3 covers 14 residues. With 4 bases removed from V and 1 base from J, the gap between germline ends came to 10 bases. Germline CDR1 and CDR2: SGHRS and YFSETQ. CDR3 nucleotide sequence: TGCGCCAGCAGCCCGGGATTCCGCACAGATACGCAGTATTTT. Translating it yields CASSPGFRTDTQYF.

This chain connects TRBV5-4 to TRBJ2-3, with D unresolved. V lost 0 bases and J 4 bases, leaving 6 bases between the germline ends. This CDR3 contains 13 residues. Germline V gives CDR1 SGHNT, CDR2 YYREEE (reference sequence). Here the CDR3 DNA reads TGTGCCAGCAGCTTGGAGCAAGCAGATACGCAGTATTTT. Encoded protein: CASSLEQADTQYF.

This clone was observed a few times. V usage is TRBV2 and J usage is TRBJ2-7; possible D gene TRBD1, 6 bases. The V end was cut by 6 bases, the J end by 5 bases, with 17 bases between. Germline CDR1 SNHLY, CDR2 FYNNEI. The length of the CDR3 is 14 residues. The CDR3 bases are TGTGCCAGCAGACTTACAGGGACCGGGCACGAGCAGTACTTC. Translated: CASRLTGTGHEQYF.

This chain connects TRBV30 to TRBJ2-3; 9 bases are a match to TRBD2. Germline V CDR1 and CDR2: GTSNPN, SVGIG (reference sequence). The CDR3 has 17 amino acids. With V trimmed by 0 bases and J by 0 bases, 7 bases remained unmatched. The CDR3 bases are TGTGCCTGGAGTGTACGCGGGACTAGCCTGAGCACAGATACGCAGTATTTT. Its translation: CAWSVRGTSLSTDTQYF.

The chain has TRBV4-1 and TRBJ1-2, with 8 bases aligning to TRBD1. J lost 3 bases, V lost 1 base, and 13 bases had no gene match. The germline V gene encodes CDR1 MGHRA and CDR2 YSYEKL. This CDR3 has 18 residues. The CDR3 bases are TGCGCCAGCAGCCAAGGGGGCGGTTCCAGGGGGCGCGACTATGGCTACACCTTC. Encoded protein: CASSQGGGSRGRDYGYTF.

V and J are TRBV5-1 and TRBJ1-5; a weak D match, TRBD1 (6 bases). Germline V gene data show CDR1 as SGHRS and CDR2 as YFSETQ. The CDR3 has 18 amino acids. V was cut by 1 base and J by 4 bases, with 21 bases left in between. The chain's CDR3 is CASSLWPGVEGGNQPQHF. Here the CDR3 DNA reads TGCGCCAGCAGCTTGTGGCCAGGGGTTGAAGGTGGGAATCAGCCCCAGCATTTT.

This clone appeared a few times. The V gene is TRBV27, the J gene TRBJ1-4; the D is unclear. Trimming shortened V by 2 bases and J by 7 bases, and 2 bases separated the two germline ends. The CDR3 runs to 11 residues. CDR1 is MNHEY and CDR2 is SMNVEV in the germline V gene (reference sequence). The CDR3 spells CASSLGEKLFF. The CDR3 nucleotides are TGTGCCAGCAGTTTAGGTGAAAAACTGTTTTTT.

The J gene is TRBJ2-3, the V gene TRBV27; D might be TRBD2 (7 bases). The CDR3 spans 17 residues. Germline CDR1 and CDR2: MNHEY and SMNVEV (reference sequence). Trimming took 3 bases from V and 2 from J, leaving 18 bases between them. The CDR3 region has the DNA TGTGCCAGCAGTTTTTCAAAGGGGGACTACTACACAGATACGCAGTATTTT. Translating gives CASSFSKGDYYTDTQYF.

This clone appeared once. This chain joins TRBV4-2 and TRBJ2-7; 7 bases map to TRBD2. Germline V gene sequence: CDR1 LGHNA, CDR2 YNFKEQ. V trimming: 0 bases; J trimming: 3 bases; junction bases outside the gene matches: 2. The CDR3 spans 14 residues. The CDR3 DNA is TGTGCCAGCAGCCAAGATTGGACTAGCTACGAGCAGTACTTC. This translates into CASSQDWTSYEQYF.

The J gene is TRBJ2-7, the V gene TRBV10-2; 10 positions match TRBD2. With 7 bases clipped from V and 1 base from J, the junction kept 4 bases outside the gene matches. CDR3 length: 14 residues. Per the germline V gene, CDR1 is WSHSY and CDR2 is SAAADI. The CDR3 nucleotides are TGCGCCAGCACGAGGACTAGCGGTTCCTACGAGCAGTACTTC. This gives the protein CASTRTSGSYEQYF.

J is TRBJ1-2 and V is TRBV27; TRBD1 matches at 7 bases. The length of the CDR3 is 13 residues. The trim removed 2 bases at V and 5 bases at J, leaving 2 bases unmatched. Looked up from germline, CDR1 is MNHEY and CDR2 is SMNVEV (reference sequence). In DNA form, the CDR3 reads TGTGCCAGCAGTTTAGGGACAGCTTATGGCTACACCTTC. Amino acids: CASSLGTAYGYTF.

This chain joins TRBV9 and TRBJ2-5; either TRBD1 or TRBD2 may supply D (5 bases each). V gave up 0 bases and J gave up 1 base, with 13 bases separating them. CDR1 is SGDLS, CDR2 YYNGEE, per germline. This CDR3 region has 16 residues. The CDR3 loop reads CASSVEGEGSQETQYF. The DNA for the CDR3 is TGTGCCAGCAGCGTAGAGGGTGAGGGGTCCCAAGAGACCCAGTACTTC.

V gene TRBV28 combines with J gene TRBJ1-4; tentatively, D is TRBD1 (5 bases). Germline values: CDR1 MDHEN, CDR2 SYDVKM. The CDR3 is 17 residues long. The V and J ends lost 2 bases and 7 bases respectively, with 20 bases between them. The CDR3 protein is CASSLLLLGVGPEKLFF. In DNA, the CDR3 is TGTGCCAGCAGTTTACTTTTGTTAGGGGTCGGGCCTGAAAAACTGTTTTTT. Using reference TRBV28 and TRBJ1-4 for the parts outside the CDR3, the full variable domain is DVKVTQSSRYLVKRTGEKVFLECVQDMDHENMFWYRQDPGLGLRLIYFSYDVKMKEKGDIPEGYSVSREKKERFSLILESASTNQTSMYLCASSLLLLGVGPEKLFFGSGTQLSVL.

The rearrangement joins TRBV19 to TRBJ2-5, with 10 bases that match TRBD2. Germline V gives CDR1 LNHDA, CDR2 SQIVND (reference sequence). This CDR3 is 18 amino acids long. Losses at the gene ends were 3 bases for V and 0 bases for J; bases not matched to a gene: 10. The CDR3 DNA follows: TGTGCCAGTAGTATGCGGCTAGCGGGAGAGAAGGACCAAGAGACCCAGTACTTC. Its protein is CASSMRLAGEKDQETQYF.

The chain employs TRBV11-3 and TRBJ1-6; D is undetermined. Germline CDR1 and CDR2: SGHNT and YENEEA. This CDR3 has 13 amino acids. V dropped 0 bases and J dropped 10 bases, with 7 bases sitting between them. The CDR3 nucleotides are TGTGCCAGCAGCTTAGATCCGAACTCACCCCTCCACTTT. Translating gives CASSLDPNSPLHF.

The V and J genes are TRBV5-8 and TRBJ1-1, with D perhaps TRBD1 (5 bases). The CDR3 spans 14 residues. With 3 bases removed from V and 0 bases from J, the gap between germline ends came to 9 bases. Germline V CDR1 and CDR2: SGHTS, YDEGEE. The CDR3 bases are TGTGCCAGCAGCTCGGGACGGTTGAACACTGAAGCTTTCTTT. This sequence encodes CASSSGRLNTEAFF.

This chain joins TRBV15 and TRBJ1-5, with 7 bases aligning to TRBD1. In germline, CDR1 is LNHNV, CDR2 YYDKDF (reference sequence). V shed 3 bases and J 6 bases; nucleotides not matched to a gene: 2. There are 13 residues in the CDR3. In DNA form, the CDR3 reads TGTGCCACCAGCAGTACAGGGGTTCAGCCCCAGCATTTT. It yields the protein CATSSTGVQPQHF. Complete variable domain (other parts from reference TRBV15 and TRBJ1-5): DAMVIQNPRYQVTQFGKPVTLSCSQTLNHNVMYWYQQKSSQAPKLLFHYYDKDFNNEADTPDNFQSRRPNTSFCFLDIRSPGLGDTAMYLCATSSTGVQPQHFGDGTRLSIL.